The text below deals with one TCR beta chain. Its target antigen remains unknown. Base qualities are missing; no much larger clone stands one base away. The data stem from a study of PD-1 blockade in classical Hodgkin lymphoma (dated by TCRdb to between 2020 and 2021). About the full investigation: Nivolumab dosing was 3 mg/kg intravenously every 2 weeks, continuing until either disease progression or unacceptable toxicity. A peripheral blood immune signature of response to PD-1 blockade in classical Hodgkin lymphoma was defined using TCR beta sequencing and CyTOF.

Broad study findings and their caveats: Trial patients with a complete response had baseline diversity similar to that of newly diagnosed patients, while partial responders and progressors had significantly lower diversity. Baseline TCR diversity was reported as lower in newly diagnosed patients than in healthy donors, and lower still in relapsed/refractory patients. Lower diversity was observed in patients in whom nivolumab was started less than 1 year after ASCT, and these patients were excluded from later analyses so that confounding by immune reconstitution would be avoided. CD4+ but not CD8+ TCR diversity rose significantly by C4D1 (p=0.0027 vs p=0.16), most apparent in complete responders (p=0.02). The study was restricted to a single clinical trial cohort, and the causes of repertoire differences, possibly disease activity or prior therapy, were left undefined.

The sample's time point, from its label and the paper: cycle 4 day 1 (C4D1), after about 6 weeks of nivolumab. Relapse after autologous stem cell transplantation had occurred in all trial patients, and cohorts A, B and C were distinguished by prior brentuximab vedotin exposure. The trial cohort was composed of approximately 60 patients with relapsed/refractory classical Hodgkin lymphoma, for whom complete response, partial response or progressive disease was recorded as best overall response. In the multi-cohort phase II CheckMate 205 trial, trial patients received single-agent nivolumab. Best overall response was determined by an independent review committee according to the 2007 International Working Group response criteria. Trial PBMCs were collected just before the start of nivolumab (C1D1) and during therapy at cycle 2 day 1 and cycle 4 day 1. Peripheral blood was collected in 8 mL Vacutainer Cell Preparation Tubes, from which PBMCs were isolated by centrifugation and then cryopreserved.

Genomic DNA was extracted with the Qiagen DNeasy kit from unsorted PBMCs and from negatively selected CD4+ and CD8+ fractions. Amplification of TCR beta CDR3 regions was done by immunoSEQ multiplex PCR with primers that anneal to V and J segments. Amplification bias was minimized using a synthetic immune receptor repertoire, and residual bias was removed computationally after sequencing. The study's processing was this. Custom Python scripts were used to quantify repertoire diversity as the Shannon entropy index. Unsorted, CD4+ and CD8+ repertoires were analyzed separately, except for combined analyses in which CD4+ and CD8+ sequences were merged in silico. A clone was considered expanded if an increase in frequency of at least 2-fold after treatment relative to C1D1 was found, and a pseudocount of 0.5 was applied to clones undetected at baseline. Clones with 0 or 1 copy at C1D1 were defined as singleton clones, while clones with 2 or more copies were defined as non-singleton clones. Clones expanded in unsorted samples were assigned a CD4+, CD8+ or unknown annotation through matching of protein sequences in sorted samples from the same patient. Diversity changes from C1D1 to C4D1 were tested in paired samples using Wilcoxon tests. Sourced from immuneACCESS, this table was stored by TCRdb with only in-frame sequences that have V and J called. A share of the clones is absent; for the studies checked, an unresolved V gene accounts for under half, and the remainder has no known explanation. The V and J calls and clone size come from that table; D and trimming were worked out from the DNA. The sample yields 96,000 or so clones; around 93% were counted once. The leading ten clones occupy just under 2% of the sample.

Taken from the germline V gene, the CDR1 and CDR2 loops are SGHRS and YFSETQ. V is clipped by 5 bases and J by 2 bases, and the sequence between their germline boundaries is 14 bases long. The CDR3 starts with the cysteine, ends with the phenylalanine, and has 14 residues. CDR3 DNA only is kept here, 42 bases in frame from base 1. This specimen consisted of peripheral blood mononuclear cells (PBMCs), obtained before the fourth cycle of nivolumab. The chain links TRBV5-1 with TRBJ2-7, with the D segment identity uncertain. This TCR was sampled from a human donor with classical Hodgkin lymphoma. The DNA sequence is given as TGCGCCAGCAGGTCTGGCCCCGCCACCTACGAGCAGTACTTC. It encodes CASRSGPATYEQYF.